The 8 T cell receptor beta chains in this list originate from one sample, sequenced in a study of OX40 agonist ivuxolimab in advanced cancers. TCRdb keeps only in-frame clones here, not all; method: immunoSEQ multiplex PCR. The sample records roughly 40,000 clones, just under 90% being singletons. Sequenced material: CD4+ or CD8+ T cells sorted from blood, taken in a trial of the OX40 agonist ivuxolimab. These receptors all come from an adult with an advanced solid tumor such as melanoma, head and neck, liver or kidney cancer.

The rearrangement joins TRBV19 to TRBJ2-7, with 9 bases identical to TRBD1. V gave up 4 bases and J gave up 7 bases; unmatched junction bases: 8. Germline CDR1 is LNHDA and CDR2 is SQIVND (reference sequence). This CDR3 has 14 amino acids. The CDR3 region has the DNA TGTGCCAGTAGTACCTCCACAGGGGGCTGGGAGCAGTACTTC. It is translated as CASSTSTGGWEQYF. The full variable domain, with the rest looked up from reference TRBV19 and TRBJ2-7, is DGGITQSPKYLFRKEGQNVTLSCEQNLNHDAMYWYRQDPGQGLRLIYYSQIVNDFQKGDIAEGYSVSREKKESFPLTVTSAQKNPTAFYLCASSTSTGGWEQYFGPGTRLTVT.

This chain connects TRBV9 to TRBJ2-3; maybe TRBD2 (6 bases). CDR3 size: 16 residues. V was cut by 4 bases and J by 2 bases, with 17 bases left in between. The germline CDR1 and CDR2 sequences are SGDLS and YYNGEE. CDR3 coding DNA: TGTGCCAGCAGCAAACGACTAGTTCTCTCCACAGATACGCAGTATTTT. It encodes CASSKRLVLSTDTQYF.

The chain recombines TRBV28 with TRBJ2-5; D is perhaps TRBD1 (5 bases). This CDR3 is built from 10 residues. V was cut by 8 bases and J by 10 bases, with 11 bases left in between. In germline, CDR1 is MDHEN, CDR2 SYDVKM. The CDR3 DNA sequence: TGTGCCAGCGGAAGGGGCTTCCAGTACTTC. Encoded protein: CASGRGFQYF.

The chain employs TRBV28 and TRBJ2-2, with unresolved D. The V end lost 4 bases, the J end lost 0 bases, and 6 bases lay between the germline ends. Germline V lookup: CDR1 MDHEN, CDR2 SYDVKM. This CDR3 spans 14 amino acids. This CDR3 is CASSSWANTGELFF. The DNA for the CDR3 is TGTGCCAGCAGTTCTTGGGCGAACACCGGGGAGCTGTTTTTT.

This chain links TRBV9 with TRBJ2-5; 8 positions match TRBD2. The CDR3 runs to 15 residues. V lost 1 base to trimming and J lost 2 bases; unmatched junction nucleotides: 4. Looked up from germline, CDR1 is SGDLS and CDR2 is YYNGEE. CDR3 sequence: CASSVSGTRQETQYF. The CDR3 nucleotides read TGTGCCAGCAGCGTATCCGGGACTAGACAAGAGACCCAGTACTTC.

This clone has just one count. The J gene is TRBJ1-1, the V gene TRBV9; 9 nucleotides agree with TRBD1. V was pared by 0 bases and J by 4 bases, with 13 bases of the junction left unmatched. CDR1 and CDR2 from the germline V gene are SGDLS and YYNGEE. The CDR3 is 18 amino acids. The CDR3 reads CASSVGPGGTGRSTEAFF. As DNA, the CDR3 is TGTGCCAGCAGCGTAGGGCCTGGTGGGACAGGGCGTAGCACTGAAGCTTTCTTT.

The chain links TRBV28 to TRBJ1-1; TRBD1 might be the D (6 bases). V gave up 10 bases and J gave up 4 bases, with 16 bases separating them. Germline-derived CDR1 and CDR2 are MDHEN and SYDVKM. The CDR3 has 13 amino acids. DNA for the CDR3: TGTGCCACCGTAGGAGGGGGGTTCACTGAAGCTTTCTTT. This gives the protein CATVGGGFTEAFF.

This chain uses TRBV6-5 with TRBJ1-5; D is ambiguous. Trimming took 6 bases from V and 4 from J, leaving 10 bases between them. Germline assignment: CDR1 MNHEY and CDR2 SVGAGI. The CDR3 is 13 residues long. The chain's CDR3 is CASREDGNQPQHF. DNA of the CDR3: TGTGCCAGCAGGGAAGACGGGAATCAGCCCCAGCATTTT.